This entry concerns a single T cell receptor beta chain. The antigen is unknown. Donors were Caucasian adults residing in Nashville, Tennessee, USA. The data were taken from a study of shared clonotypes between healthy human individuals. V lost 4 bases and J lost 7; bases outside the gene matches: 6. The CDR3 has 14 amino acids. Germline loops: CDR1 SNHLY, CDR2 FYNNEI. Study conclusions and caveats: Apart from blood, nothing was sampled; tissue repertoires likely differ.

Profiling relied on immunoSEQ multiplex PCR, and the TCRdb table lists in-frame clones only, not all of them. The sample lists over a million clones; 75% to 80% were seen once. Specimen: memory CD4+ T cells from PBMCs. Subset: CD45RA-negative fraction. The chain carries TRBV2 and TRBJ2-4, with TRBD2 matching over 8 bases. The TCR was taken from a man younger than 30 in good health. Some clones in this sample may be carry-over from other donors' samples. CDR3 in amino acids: CASSGPAGVNIQYF. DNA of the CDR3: TGTGCCAGCAGTGGTCCAGCGGGAGTGAACATTCAGTACTTC.